The 28 T cell receptor beta chains listed next were all sequenced from one sample in a study of identical twins. MiXCR was run by TCRdb on the 5' RACE reads, yielding one entry per CDR3 protein. The sample has roughly 1,500,000 distinct CDR3 sequences; 25% to 35% are singletons. Specimen: cord blood. All receptors come from a newborn girl in good health.

The chain employs TRBV12-3 or TRBV12-4 and TRBJ2-3, with a possible D match to TRBD2 (6 bases). Trimming removed 3 bases at V and 6 bases at J, with 13 bases between. The CDR3 contains 14 residues. DNA of the CDR3: TGTGCCAGCAGTTTCGGAGGGGATGGGGATACGCAGTATTTT. It translates to CASSFGGDGDTQYF.

The V and J genes are TRBV7-2 and TRBJ2-3; D might be TRBD2 (6 bases). From germline, CDR1 is SGHTA and CDR2 FQGNSA. CDR3 size: 15 residues. V lost 4 bases and J lost 4, with 15 bases in between. DNA for the CDR3: TGTGCCAGCAGCTCCCCGACTAGATCAGCAGATACGCAGTATTTT. It yields the protein CASSSPTRSADTQYF.

The chain joins TRBV2 to TRBJ2-3; no reliable D call. Trimming took off 7 bases at V and 4 bases at J, with 9 bases between the two ends. Germline CDR1 SNHLY, CDR2 FYNNEI. CDR3 length: 12 amino acids. In DNA, the CDR3 is TGTGCCAGCATGAGGCGCGCAGATACGCAGTATTTT. It codes for CASMRRADTQYF.

On this clonotype: Since a far larger clone is one base different, this is likely a read error. This chain uses TRBV28 with TRBJ1-2; D not resolved. The CDR3 runs 12 residues. Germline loops: CDR1 MDHEN, CDR2 SYDVKM. The ends were cut back, 3 bases at V and 7 bases at J, with 9 bases in the middle. The CDR3 reads CASSLGLCGYTF. The CDR3 DNA sequence: TGTGCCAGCAGTTTGGGTCTCTGTGGCTACACCTTC.

DNA of the CDR3: TGTGCCACCAGTGGACCGACAGGAACCTACGAGCAGTACTTC. It codes for CATSGPTGTYEQYF. The rearrangement uses TRBV24-1 and TRBJ2-7; D is possibly TRBD1 (6 bases). The germline CDR1 and CDR2 sequences are KGHDR and SFDVKD. The length of the CDR3 is 14 residues. Trimming removed 5 bases from V and 2 bases from J, with 12 bases in between.

This clonotype occurred once. The rearrangement uses TRBV29-1 and TRBJ1-1; D ambiguous. The germline CDR1 and CDR2 sequences are SQVTM and ANQGSEA. The CDR3 has 10 residues. The V gene lost 8 bases and the J gene lost 8 bases, with 12 bases spanning the gap. CDR3 residues: CSSGWGEAFF. The DNA of the CDR3 is TGCAGCTCCGGGTGGGGAGAAGCTTTCTTT.

V gene TRBV20-1 combines with J gene TRBJ2-4, with D uncertain. The CDR3 spans 13 residues. V was cut by 6 bases and J by 2 bases, with 11 bases left in between. Germline V gene lookup returns CDR1 DFQATT and CDR2 SNEGSKA (reference sequence). The CDR3 nucleotides are TGCAGTGCCCACCGGGTGACCAAAAACATTCAGTACTTC. Translating gives CSAHRVTKNIQYF.

This clonotype showed up just a few times. The chain uses TRBV12-3 or TRBV12-4 and TRBJ1-5; no firm D call. This CDR3 has 13 amino acids. The V end was cut by 5 bases, the J end by 0 bases, with 5 bases between. The CDR3, as DNA: TGTGCCAGCAGTGGGGTTAGCAATCAGCCCCAGCATTTT. Protein product: CASSGVSNQPQHF.

This clonotype has more than one count but fewer than ten. The rearrangement links TRBV9 to TRBJ2-5; D is possibly TRBD2 (6 bases). Germline CDR1 and CDR2: SGDLS and YYNGEE. This CDR3 spans 16 amino acids. V was cut by 0 bases and J by 2 bases, with 14 bases left in between. CDR3 sequence reads: CASSVDRSSGQETQYF. CDR3 coding DNA: TGTGCCAGCAGCGTAGACCGGAGTAGCGGACAAGAGACCCAGTACTTC.

In its sample, this clonotype was seen a few times. This rearrangement joins TRBV4-1 to TRBJ2-7, with D maybe TRBD2 (5 bases). The length of the CDR3 is 15 residues. Per germline, CDR1 MGHRA and CDR2 YSYEKL. With 1 base removed from V and 2 bases from J, the gap between germline ends came to 12 bases. CDR3 protein: CASSQATIPTYEQYF. The CDR3 DNA reads TGCGCCAGCAGCCAAGCGACTATCCCGACCTACGAGCAGTACTTC.

This clonotype was seen a handful of times. The V and J genes are TRBV13 and TRBJ2-3, with a weak D call TRBD2 (7 bases). V was shortened by 5 bases and J by 4 bases, with 22 bases between the two germline ends. In germline, CDR1 is PRHDT, CDR2 FYEKMQ (reference sequence). The CDR3 length is 17 residues. The CDR3 nucleotides read TGTGCCAGCAGCCTCCAGGCGGTTGGGGGGGCCGCAGATACGCAGTATTTT. Residues: CASSLQAVGGAADTQYF.

This clonotype was recorded at least ten times. The chain carries TRBV29-1 and TRBJ2-1; 7 bases map to TRBD2. Germline CDR1 and CDR2: SQVTM and ANQGSEA. The CDR3 has 12 amino acids. The J segment lost 6 bases and the V segment lost 3 bases, leaving 2 bases of the junction unmatched. For the CDR3, the DNA is TGCAGCGTTGAGCCTAGCGGCAATGAGCAGTTCTTC. Translating it yields CSVEPSGNEQFF.

As to this clonotype: A much larger clonotype is one base distant, so this may be a read error. The chain joins TRBV7-2 to TRBJ2-5, with D perhaps TRBD2 (5 bases). The end of the DNA aligns better with TRBJ2-7, so the J call may be wrong. Germline V lookup: CDR1 SGHTA, CDR2 FQGNSA. The CDR3 has 15 amino acids. The CDR3 loop is CAGSLAHTKTYEQYF. The CDR3 DNA reads as TGTGCCGGCAGCTTAGCGCATACTAAGACCTACGAGCAGTACTTC.

This rearrangement joins TRBV27 to TRBJ2-2; D not certain. V gave up 8 bases and J gave up 0 bases, with 10 bases separating them. This CDR3 spans 14 amino acids. The V gene's germline CDR1 is MNHEY and CDR2 SMNVEV (reference sequence). CDR3 amino acids: CASANYANTGELFF. The CDR3 region has the DNA TGTGCCAGCGCCAACTACGCGAACACCGGGGAGCTGTTTTTT.

The genes are TRBV7-2 and TRBJ2-7, with TRBD2 matching over 7 bases. Germline-derived CDR1 and CDR2 are SGHTA and FQGNSA. CDR3 size: 13 residues. The V segment lost 5 bases and the J segment 6 bases; nucleotides outside the gene matches: 7. The CDR3 sequence: CASSPGLVAEQYF. The CDR3 DNA follows: TGTGCCAGCAGCCCTGGACTAGTGGCCGAGCAGTACTTC.

V is TRBV6-6 and J is TRBJ2-2, with D uncertain. V was pared by 2 bases and J by 1 base, with 5 bases between. Germline values: CDR1 MNHNY, CDR2 SVGAGI (reference sequence). There are 14 residues in the CDR3. CDR3 loop: CASSYKQNTGELFF. CDR3 DNA: TGTGCCAGCAGTTACAAACAGAACACCGGGGAGCTGTTTTTT.

The V and J genes are TRBV12-3 or TRBV12-4 and TRBJ2-2, with D hard to call. V lost 6 bases to trimming and J lost 7 bases, with 12 bases between them. The CDR3 extends over 13 amino acids. For the CDR3, the DNA is TGTGCCAGCAGGTCCCCGAGGTTCGGGGAGCTGTTTTTT. It encodes CASRSPRFGELFF.

This clonotype was observed a few times. The J gene is TRBJ2-1, the V gene TRBV27, with 9 bases matching TRBD2. The CDR3 loop spans 17 amino acids. Germline-derived CDR1 and CDR2 are MNHEY and SMNVEV (reference sequence). With 2 bases clipped from V and 4 bases from J, the junction kept 9 bases outside the gene matches. The CDR3 sequence: CASSLAASGTRYNEQFF. The CDR3 DNA reads as TGTGCCAGCAGTTTAGCGGCTAGCGGGACTAGATACAATGAGCAGTTCTTC.

The chain recombines TRBV27 with TRBJ1-2; 7 nucleotides align to TRBD1. Germline V gene lookup returns CDR1 MNHEY and CDR2 SMNVEV (reference sequence). Losses at the gene ends were 5 bases for V and 6 bases for J; bases not matched to a gene: 15. This CDR3 is built from 16 residues. The CDR3 DNA follows: TGTGCCAGCAGTCCTGATGCTCCCGGGACAGCTAATGGCTACACCTTC. Residues: CASSPDAPGTANGYTF.

The V and J genes are TRBV29-1 and TRBJ2-7, with D tentatively TRBD2 (6 bases). The germline V and J ends were trimmed by 3 bases and 7 bases, with 22 bases remaining between them. CDR3 length equals 15 residues. The germline V gene has CDR1 SQVTM and CDR2 ANQGSEA. CDR3 protein: CSVDGWGELNNEQYF. Here the CDR3 DNA reads TGCAGCGTTGATGGTTGGGGGGAGCTCAACAATGAGCAGTACTTC.

To note about this clonotype: The junction and the germline gene differ at one end; a read error may be behind it. This chain links TRBV5-1 with TRBJ2-5, with 10 bases fitting TRBD2. The CDR3 has 15 residues. Germline V gene lookup returns CDR1 SGHRS and CDR2 YFSETQ. The CDR3 sequence: CASSLGPGLAETQYF. In nucleotides, the CDR3 is TGCGCCAGCAGTTTGGGCCCGGGACTAGCGGAGACCCAGTACTTC. Based on the CDR3 plus reference TRBV5-1 and TRBJ2-5, the full variable domain is KAGVTQTPRYLIKTRGQQVTLSCSPISGHRSVSWYQQTPGQGLQFLFEYFSETQRNKGNFPGRFSGRQFSNSRSEMNVSTLELGDSALYLCASSLGPGLAETQYFGPGTRLLVL.

In this sample, this clonotype turned up many times. V and J are TRBV3-1 and TRBJ2-1; tentatively, D is TRBD2 (7 bases). Deletions cut 7 bases from V and 10 bases from J, with 23 bases between. The germline gives CDR1 LGHDT, CDR2 YNNKEL (reference sequence). The CDR3 length is 15 residues. The CDR3 is CASTRIRGGKTEQFF. The CDR3 DNA follows: TGTGCCAGCACCCGTATAAGGGGGGGAAAGACCGAGCAGTTCTTC.

The gene calls are TRBV20-1 and TRBJ2-7, with 10 bases that match TRBD1. Germline V lookup: CDR1 DFQATT, CDR2 SNEGSKA (reference sequence). The CDR3 totals 15 residues. J gave up 2 bases and V 0 bases, and 4 bases lay outside the gene matches. DNA of the CDR3: TGCAGTGCTAGAGAGCAGGACAGGGGGACCTACGAGCAGTACTTC. This translates into CSAREQDRGTYEQYF.

The table lists this clonotype with many counts. The chain is built from TRBV20-1 and TRBJ2-5; 7 bases fit TRBD1. Germline V gene data show CDR1 as DFQATT and CDR2 as SNEGSKA (reference sequence). This CDR3 contains 18 residues. Trimming took 0 bases from V and 1 from J; bases not matched to a gene: 14. This CDR3 is CSARDYRKGAITQETQYF. In DNA, the CDR3 is TGCAGTGCTAGAGATTACAGGAAGGGGGCGATTACCCAAGAGACCCAGTACTTC.

This clonotype was observed a few times. This chain connects TRBV2 to TRBJ2-3, with no clear D. CDR3 size: 15 residues. In germline, CDR1 is SNHLY, CDR2 FYNNEI. Trimming took 11 bases from V and 1 from J, leaving 19 bases between them. The CDR3 region is CAGATALGGTDTQYF. The CDR3 DNA follows: TGTGCCGGCGCAACGGCCCTAGGAGGCACAGATACGCAGTATTTT.

This clonotype was seen a handful of times. This sequence joins TRBV20-1 and TRBJ2-1, with 7 bases matching TRBD1. Germline V gene lookup returns CDR1 DFQATT and CDR2 SNEGSKA (reference sequence). This CDR3 comprises 16 residues. Germline trimming cut 1 base from V and 4 bases from J; bases unmatched to any gene: 10. CDR3: CSARARLGGQYNEQFF. The CDR3 nucleotides read TGCAGTGCTAGAGCCCGTTTAGGGGGCCAGTACAATGAGCAGTTCTTC.

The sample holds a few counts of this clonotype. V usage is TRBV20-1 and J usage is TRBJ2-7, with a weak D call TRBD2 (6 bases). Between the trimmed V and J ends, which lost 2 bases and 2 bases, there was a span of 10 bases. The CDR3 runs 13 residues. Looked up from germline, CDR1 is DFQATT and CDR2 is SNEGSKA (reference sequence). CDR3 region: CSARRLETYEQYF. CDR3 coding DNA: TGCAGTGCTAGAAGACTAGAAACCTACGAGCAGTACTTC.

As to this clonotype: A much larger clone differs from this one at a single base, so this may be a read error. The rearrangement joins TRBV20-1 to TRBJ1-6; D is unresolved. Germline-derived CDR1 and CDR2 are DFQATT and SNEGSKA (reference sequence). The CDR3 contains 15 residues. Here the CDR3 reads CSTRDFRENNSPLHF. CDR3 bases: TGCAGTACTAGAGACTTTAGAGAGAATAATTCACCCCTCCACTTT.